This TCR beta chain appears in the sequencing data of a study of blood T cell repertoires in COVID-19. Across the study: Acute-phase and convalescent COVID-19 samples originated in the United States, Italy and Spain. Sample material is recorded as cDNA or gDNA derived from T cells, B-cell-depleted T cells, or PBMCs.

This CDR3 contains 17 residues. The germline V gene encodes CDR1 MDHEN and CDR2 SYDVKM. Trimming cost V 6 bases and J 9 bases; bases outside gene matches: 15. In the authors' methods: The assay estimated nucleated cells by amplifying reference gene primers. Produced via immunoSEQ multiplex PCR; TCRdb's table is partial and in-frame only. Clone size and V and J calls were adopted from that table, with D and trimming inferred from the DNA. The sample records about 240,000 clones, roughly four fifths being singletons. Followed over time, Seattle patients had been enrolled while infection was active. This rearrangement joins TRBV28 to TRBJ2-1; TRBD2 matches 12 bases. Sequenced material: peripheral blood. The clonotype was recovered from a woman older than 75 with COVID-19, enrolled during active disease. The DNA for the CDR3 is TGTGCCAGCAGCTTCGCCCTAGCGGGAGGGCCTCAGGGTGAGCAGTTCTTC. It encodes CASSFALAGGPQGEQFF.